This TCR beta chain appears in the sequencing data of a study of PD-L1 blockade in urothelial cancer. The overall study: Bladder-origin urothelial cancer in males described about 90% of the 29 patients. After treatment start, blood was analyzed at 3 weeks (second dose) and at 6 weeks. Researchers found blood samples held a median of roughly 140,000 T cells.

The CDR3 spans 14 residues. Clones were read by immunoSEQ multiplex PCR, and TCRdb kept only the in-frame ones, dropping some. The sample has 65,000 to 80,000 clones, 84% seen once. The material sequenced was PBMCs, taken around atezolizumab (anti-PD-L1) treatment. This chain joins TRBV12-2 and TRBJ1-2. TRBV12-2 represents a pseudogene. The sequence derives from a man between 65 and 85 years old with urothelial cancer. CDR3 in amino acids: CASRPDRGTYGYTF. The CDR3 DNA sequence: TGTGCAAGTCGCCCAGACCGGGGGACCTATGGCTACACCTTC.